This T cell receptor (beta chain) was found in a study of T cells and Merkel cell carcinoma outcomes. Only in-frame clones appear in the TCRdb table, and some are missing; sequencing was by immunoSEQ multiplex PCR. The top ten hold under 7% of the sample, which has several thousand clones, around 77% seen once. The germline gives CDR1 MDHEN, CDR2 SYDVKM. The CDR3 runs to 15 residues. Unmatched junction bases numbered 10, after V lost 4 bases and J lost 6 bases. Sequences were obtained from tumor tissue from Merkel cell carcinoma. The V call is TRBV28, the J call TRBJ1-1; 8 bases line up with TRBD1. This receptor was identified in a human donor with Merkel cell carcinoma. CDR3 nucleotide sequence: TGTGCCAGCAGTTACCCCACGGACAGGGCCGCTGAAGCTTTCTTT. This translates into CASSYPTDRAAEAFF.